This T cell receptor beta chain comes out of a study of T cell responses to AZD1222 COVID-19 vaccine. The study's findings and limits: Repertoires were sampled only after the peak T cell response. Rises in breadth and depth of Spike-specific TCRs came after two AZD1222 doses. Donors were mostly white British, more females; clonal diversity possibly underestimated. Targets within unmutated variant regions were reportedly found for nearly half of spike-specific TCRs.

Measured with immunoSEQ multiplex PCR; TCRdb has only the in-frame clones, and not every one. The sample consists of about 130,000 clones, about 93% of them appearing once. As concerns this clone: Its antigen is not known.

From germline, CDR1 is SGHRS and CDR2 YFSETQ. The CDR3 has 15 amino acids. V lost 4 bases to trimming and J lost 1 base, with 12 bases between them. The V and J genes are TRBV5-1 and TRBJ2-1; D possibly corresponds to TRBD1 (5 bases). The sample in question was peripheral blood, obtained on day 0 of AZD1222 vaccination. The clonotype originates from an adult in good health. The CDR3 spells CASSIAAGSYNEQFF. In DNA form, the CDR3 reads TGCGCCAGCAGCATCGCCGCAGGGTCCTACAATGAGCAGTTCTTC.